Included here is one T cell receptor beta chain sequence, with context. What it binds is unknown. The PCR employed 60 Vbeta primers together with 13 Jbeta primers. Assay used: immunoSEQ multiplex PCR; TCRdb lists only in-frame clones, some missing. The data hold 150,000 to 200,000 clones, with around 88% observed a single time. Germline V CDR1 and CDR2: SGHRS, YFSETQ. V lost 4 bases, J lost 8 bases, and 11 bases stayed unmatched. The CDR3 consists of 15 residues. This record belongs to a study of cytomegalovirus exposure and HLA in healthy donors. Findings of the study overall: Immune exposure information comprised only CMV serostatus.

This clonotype was obtained from a man aged 35 to 55 in good health and CMV-seropositive. V gene TRBV5-1 combines with J gene TRBJ1-4, with TRBD1 matching 7 bases. The sequenced sample was PBMCs. The CDR3 spells CASSTGQVYGEKLFF. The DNA of the CDR3 is TGCGCCAGCAGCACCGGACAGGTCTATGGAGAAAAACTGTTTTTT.